These 12 T cell receptor beta chains were all obtained from the same sample, sequenced in a study of blood T cells in healthy people across ages. Primed by a sample-barcoded 5' primer and a J-beta primer mix, a second PCR proceeded for about 6 to 12 cycles. TCRdb reanalysed the 5' RACE reads using MiXCR and keeps one entry per CDR3 protein. Of 910,000 or so distinct CDR3 sequences in the sample, 45% to 60% are singletons; the top ten hold about 22%. Sequencing was done on a sample of blood. Receptors were obtained from a woman aged 55-70 years in good health.

The chain has TRBV28 and TRBJ1-2; possible D gene TRBD1, 5 bases. V lost 8 bases and J 7 bases, leaving 11 bases between the germline ends. The germline V gene encodes CDR1 MDHEN and CDR2 SYDVKM. CDR3 length: 11 residues. This CDR3 reads CASEGRGGYTF. CDR3 bases: TGTGCCAGCGAGGGGAGGGGTGGCTACACCTTC.

This clonotype showed up just once. The chain joins TRBV2 to TRBJ2-3, with TRBD2 matching 9 bases. CDR1 is SNHLY and CDR2 is FYNNEI in the germline V gene. CDR3 length: 17 amino acids. Germline trimming cut 2 bases from V and 2 bases from J; bases unmatched to any gene: 8. The CDR3 here is CASSEFLAGENTDTQYF. DNA for the CDR3: TGTGCCAGCAGTGAATTTTTAGCGGGGGAAAACACAGATACGCAGTATTTT.

V gene TRBV4-2 combines with J gene TRBJ2-1; 9 positions agree with TRBD2. The CDR3 contains 17 residues. The germline V gene encodes CDR1 LGHNA and CDR2 YNFKEQ. Trimming cost V 3 bases and J 7 bases; bases outside gene matches: 13. The CDR3 sequence is CASSHPEASGKGNEQFF. The CDR3, as DNA: TGTGCCAGCAGCCACCCTGAGGCTAGCGGGAAAGGTAATGAGCAGTTCTTC.

This clonotype showed up just a few times. The rearrangement joins TRBV29-1 to TRBJ2-5, with TRBD1 matching 7 bases. Unmatched junction bases numbered 8, after V lost 5 bases and J lost 2 bases. The CDR3 contains 14 residues. Per the germline V gene, CDR1 is SQVTM and CDR2 is ANQGSEA. CDR3 DNA sequence: TGCAGCGTTCTCAGGGGGAACTCACAAGAGACCCAGTACTTC. Residues: CSVLRGNSQETQYF.

About this clonotype itself: One junction end disagrees with the germline gene, perhaps due to a read error. The chain links TRBV5-1 to TRBJ2-7; 8 nucleotides align to TRBD2. Germline V gene data show CDR1 as SGHRS and CDR2 as YFSETQ. The CDR3 sequence is 14 residues long. The CDR3 region is CANSFSAGAYEQYF. DNA of the CDR3: TGCGCCAACAGCTTCTCAGCGGGAGCCTACGAGCAGTACTTC. Filled out from reference TRBV5-1 and TRBJ2-7, the complete variable domain reads KAGVTQTPRYLIKTRGQQVTLSCSPISGHRSVSWYQQTPGQGLQFLFEYFSETQRNKGNFPGRFSGRQFSNSRSEMNVSTLELGDSALYLCANSFSAGAYEQYFGPGTRLTVT.

This clonotype has at least ten counts. The CDR3 sequence is CASSQARRAPIGANVLTF. DNA of the CDR3: TGCGCCAGCAGCCAAGCGCGCAGGGCTCCCATCGGGGCCAACGTCCTGACTTTC. This chain links TRBV4-1 with TRBJ2-6; D may be TRBD1 (5 bases). The CDR3 length is 18 residues. With 1 base removed from V and 4 bases from J, the gap between germline ends came to 17 bases. CDR1 and CDR2 (germline): MGHRA, YSYEKL.

This chain uses TRBV7-9 with TRBJ2-7; TRBD2 aligns across 9 bases. V lost 5 bases, J lost 3 bases, and 11 bases stayed unmatched. CDR3 length equals 16 residues. Germline V gene sequence: CDR1 SEHNR, CDR2 FQNEAQ (reference sequence). In DNA, the CDR3 is TGTGCCAGCAGCATTACGGGACTAGCAAGGAACTACGAGCAGTACTTC. Its protein is CASSITGLARNYEQYF.

The chain links TRBV28 to TRBJ1-1; D is perhaps TRBD1 (6 bases). The CDR3 is made up of 13 amino acids. The germline V gene encodes CDR1 MDHEN and CDR2 SYDVKM. V gave up 4 bases and J gave up 3 bases, with 9 bases separating them. In nucleotides, the CDR3 is TGTGCCAGCAGTTCCCCAGGGGACACTGAAGCTTTCTTT. This sequence encodes CASSSPGDTEAFF.

V is TRBV28 and J is TRBJ1-2, with TRBD1 identical over 8 bases. Germline CDR1 MDHEN, CDR2 SYDVKM. The CDR3 is made up of 14 amino acids. V dropped 6 bases and J dropped 5; count of bases not matched to a gene: 8. CDR3 nucleotides: TGTGCCAGCAGCCCAGGGACAGGAAAGTATGGCTACACCTTC. Its protein is CASSPGTGKYGYTF.

This chain connects TRBV28 to TRBJ1-2; no firm D call. The V and J ends lost 7 bases and 1 base respectively, with 7 bases between them. The CDR3 has 12 residues. In germline, CDR1 is MDHEN, CDR2 SYDVKM. CDR3 loop: CASTGSNYGYTF. The CDR3 DNA follows: TGTGCCAGCACCGGCAGTAACTATGGCTACACCTTC.

The J gene is TRBJ1-5, the V gene TRBV4-2, with 9 bases matching TRBD1. CDR3 length: 16 residues. Germline V CDR1 and CDR2: LGHNA, YNFKEQ. The V gene end was trimmed by 1 base and the J gene end by 4 bases; junction bases not matched to a gene: 5. For the CDR3, the DNA is TGTGCCAGCAGCCAAGTCGGGACAGGGATAAATCAGCCCCAGCATTTT. The encoded protein is CASSQVGTGINQPQHF.

As to this clonotype: One end of the junction does not line up with germline, which may come from a read error. The chain recombines TRBV4-2 with TRBJ2-3, with 8 bases lining up with TRBD1. Germline CDR1 and CDR2: LGHNA and YNFKEQ. The CDR3 is 17 residues long. The CDR3 protein is CAGSQGRQGAGTDTQYF. CDR3 nucleotides: TGTGCCGGCAGCCAAGGCCGTCAGGGGGCGGGCACAGATACGCAGTATTTT.